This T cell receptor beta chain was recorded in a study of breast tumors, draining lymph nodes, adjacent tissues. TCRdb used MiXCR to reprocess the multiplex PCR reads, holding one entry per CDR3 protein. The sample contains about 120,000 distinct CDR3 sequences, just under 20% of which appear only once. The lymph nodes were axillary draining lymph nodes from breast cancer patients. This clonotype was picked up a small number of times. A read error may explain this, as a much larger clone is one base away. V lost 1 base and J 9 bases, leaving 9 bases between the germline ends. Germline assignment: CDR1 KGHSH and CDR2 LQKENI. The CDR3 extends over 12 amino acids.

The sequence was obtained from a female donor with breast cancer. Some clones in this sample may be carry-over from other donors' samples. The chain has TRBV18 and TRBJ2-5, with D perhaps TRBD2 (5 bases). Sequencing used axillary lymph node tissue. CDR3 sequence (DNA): TGTGCCAGCTCACCACGGACGGAGGCCCAGTACTTC. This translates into CASSPRTEAQYF.